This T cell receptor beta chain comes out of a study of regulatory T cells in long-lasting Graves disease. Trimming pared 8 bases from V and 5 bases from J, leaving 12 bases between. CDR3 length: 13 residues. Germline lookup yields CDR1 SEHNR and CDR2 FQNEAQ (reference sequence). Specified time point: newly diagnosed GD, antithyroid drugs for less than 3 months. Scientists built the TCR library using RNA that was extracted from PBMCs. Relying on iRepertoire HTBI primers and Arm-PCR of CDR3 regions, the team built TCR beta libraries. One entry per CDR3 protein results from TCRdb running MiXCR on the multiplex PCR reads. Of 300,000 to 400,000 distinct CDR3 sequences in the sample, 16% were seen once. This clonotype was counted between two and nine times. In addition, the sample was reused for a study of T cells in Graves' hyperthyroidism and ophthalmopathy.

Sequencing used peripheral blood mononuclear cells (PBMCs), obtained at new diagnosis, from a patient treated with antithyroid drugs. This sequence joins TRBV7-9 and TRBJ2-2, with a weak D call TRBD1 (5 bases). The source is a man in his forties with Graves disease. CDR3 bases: TGTGCCAGCGGATCCCAGGGTACCGGGGAGCTGTTTTTT. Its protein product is CASGSQGTGELFF.